Listed below are T cell receptor beta chains from one sample, sequenced in a study of blood T cells in healthy people across ages. TCRdb re-called the 5' RACE reads with MiXCR, one entry per CDR3 protein. This table holds about 1,400,000 distinct CDR3 sequences, 55% to 75% found once. Sample: blood. These TCRs come from a man aged 18 to 35 in good health. CDR3s include the opening cysteine and the closing phenylalanine or tryptophan.

j_gene	v_gene	CDR3aa
NA	TRBV6-5	CASSYTVTDRRYEQYF
TRBJ2-3	TRBV12-3/TRBV12-4	CASSYTSGYTDTQYF
TRBJ1-1	TRBV7-2	CASRFGWTEAFF
TRBJ2-7	TRBV20-1	CSARDPEGVSYEQYF
TRBJ2-3	TRBV12-3/TRBV12-4	CASIQGGSYTDTQYF
TRBJ1-2	TRBV20-1	CSARTEIYGYTF
TRBJ2-7	TRBV6-5	CASSSPGTSVYEQYF
TRBJ2-7	TRBV7-2	CASSLGEFAYEQYF
TRBJ2-7	TRBV5-1	CASSLGDRHNEQYF
TRBJ1-5	TRBV7-8	CASSLRWDQPQHF
TRBJ2-1	TRBV28	CASNPHRAYNEQFF
TRBJ2-1	TRBV9	CASSVAGPTYNEQFF
TRBJ2-7	TRBV5-1	CASRSQGVGILYEQYF
TRBJ2-3	TRBV9	CASSVGRTSAPDTQYF
TRBJ2-1	TRBV29-1	CSVERQKIYNEQFF
TRBJ1-6	TRBV6-2/TRBV6-3	CASDPDSSSPLHF
TRBJ2-1	TRBV19	CASSRSGTGNEQFF
TRBJ1-5	TRBV20-1	CSASVGGPNRNNQPQHF
NA	TRBV12-3/TRBV12-4	CASTGGPLQETQYF
TRBJ2-3	TRBV3-1	CASSQGTSGGTTDTQYF
TRBJ2-3	TRBV11-2	CASSQGSGASTDTQYF
TRBJ1-2	TRBV5-1	CASTGTAYGYTF
TRBJ1-1	TRBV5-1	CASSQFPGQGLNTEAFF
TRBJ2-7	TRBV20-1	CSARGVESEYYEQYF
NA	TRBV25-1	CASSTLAEFHEQYF
TRBJ2-7	TRBV6-1	CASRVRDTGPPYEQYF
TRBJ2-2	TRBV4-2	CASSQEISGELFF
TRBJ2-1	TRBV11-2	CASSLDIGASSYNEQFF
TRBJ2-1	TRBV11-1	CASSFEGIPYKEQFF
NA	TRBV3-1	CASSLSTGTSGSTEQYF
TRBJ1-1	TRBV4-2	CASSQDEALNTEAFF
NA	TRBV7-9	CASSKEGIQTQYF
TRBJ1-1	TRBV12-3/TRBV12-4	CASSITGGMNTEAFF
TRBJ1-2	TRBV6-1	CASTTGHGYYGYTF
TRBJ2-3	TRBV7-2	CASSLSLGTSPGPDTQYF
TRBJ2-5	TRBV29-1	CSVDGHLNSYQQETQYF
TRBJ2-7	TRBV20-1	CSVSALSRAAYEQYF
TRBJ2-1	TRBV4-1	CASSQGQTSQFF
NA	TRBV6-2/TRBV6-3	CASSPGLPKAETQYF
TRBJ2-3	TRBV7-2	CASSWGLGGTDTQYF
TRBJ2-3	TRBV29-1	CSARTGTGVNTQYF
TRBJ2-5	TRBV4-2	CASSHNLAGQETQYF
TRBJ2-7	TRBV27	CASSLLSGGGISYEQYF
TRBJ2-3	TRBV29-1	CSLTSPGGDTQYF
TRBJ2-1	TRBV5-1	CASSLIAGSSYNEQFF
NA	TRBV3-1	CASSQDAPRTGHEQYF
TRBJ2-7	TRBV11-2	CAGSPQRTGGLGEQYF
TRBJ1-1	TRBV24-1	CATSDFRGAMNTEAFF
TRBJ2-1	TRBV7-9	CASSLGVSEGGSYNEQFF
TRBJ1-5	TRBV12-3/TRBV12-4	CASSLGKNQPQHF
TRBJ2-5	TRBV27	CASSSQGFGQETQYF
TRBJ1-4	TRBV27	CASSLQGRNEKLFF
TRBJ1-1	TRBV6-2/TRBV6-3	CASSRSGTEEAFF
TRBJ2-7	TRBV20-1	CSARRDRVYEQYF
TRBJ1-2	TRBV27	CASSLLLAGGAGYTF